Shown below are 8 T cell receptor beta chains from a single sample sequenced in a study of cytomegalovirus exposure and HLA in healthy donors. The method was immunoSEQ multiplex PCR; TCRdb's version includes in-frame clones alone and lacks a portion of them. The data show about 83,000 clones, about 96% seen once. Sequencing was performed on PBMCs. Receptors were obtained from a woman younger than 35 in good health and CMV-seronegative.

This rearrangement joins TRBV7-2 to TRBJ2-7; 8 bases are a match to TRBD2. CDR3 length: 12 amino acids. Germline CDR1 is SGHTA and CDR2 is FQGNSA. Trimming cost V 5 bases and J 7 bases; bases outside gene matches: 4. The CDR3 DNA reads TGTGCCAGCAGCCTCTCTAGCGGGGAGCAGTACTTC. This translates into CASSLSSGEQYF.

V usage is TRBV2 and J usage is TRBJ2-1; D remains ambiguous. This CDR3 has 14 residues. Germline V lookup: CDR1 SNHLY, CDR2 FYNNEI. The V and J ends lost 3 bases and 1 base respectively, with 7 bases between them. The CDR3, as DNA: TGTGCCAGCAGTGATCCGGTTTCCTACAATGAGCAGTTCTTC. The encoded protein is CASSDPVSYNEQFF.

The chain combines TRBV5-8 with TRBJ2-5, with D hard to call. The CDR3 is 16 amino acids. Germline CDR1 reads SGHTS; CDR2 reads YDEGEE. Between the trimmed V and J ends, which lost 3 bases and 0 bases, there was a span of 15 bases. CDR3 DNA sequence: TGTGCCAGCAGCTCTGGGCTCGTTGGGTACCAAGAGACCCAGTACTTC. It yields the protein CASSSGLVGYQETQYF.

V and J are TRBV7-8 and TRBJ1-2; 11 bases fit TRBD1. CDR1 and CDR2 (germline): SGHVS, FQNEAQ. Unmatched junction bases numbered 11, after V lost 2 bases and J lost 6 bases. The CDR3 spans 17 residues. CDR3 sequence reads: CASSLWTGGRDGNGYTF. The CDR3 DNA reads TGTGCCAGCAGCTTATGGACAGGGGGCCGCGATGGTAATGGCTACACCTTC.

CDR3 sequence (DNA): TGCGCCAGCAGCCGCTGGACGGGAGGATACTACAATGAGCAGTTCTTC. Translated, it gives CASSRWTGGYYNEQFF. The V gene is TRBV4-1, the J gene TRBJ2-1; 7 positions agree with TRBD2. Germline V gene sequence: CDR1 MGHRA, CDR2 YSYEKL. Germline trimming cut 4 bases from V and 3 bases from J; bases unmatched to any gene: 9. The CDR3 length is 16 residues.

CDR3 nucleotide sequence: TGTGCCAGCAGTCCCCCCGGCGGGACAGGAAAAGTACGTGAGCAGTACTTC. Amino acids: CASSPPGGTGKVREQYF. The chain carries TRBV27 and TRBJ2-7; 8 positions match TRBD1. J was trimmed by 7 bases and V by 5 bases; bases with no gene match: 19. Germline loops: CDR1 MNHEY, CDR2 SMNVEV (reference sequence). The CDR3 has 17 residues.

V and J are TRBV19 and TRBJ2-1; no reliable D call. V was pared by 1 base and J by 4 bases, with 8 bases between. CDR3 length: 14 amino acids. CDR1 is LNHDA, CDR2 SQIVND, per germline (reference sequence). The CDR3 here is CASSIVSTYNEQFF. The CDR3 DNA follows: TGTGCCAGTAGTATAGTTAGCACATACAATGAGCAGTTCTTC.

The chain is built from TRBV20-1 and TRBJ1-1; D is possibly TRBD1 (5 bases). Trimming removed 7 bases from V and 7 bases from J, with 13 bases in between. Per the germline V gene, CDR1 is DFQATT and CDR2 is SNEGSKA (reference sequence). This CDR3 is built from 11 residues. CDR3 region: CSVDTRFEAFF. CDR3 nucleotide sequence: TGCAGTGTGGACACACGGTTTGAAGCTTTCTTT.